This TCR beta chain was observed in a study of blood T cell repertoires in COVID-19. About the study: Collection of acute and convalescent COVID-19 samples took place in the United States, Italy and Spain. Sources were T cells, B-cell-depleted T cells, or PBMCs; the material itself was cDNA or gDNA.

Assay: immunoSEQ multiplex PCR; the TCRdb copy retains only in-frame clones and omits some. The sample has under 130,000 clones; roughly 87% are singletons. This clone was seen just once. The CDR3 sequence is 13 residues long. Trimming left V 0 bases short and J 5 bases short, with 7 bases between. CDR1 and CDR2 (germline): MNHEY, SVGAGI. This TCR was recovered from a man aged 50 or older with acute or convalescent COVID-19. Sequencing input: peripheral blood. This chain uses TRBV6-5 with TRBJ1-2, with a weak D call TRBD1 (5 bases). CDR3 coding DNA: TGTGCCAGCAGTTACTCGGAGGGGTATGGCTACACCTTC. Translation: CASSYSEGYGYTF.